Listed here are 31 T cell receptor beta chains from one sample, sequenced in a study of blood T cell repertoires in COVID-19. Sequencing used immunoSEQ multiplex PCR; TCRdb keeps in-frame clones, though not all of them. The profile shows about 410,000 clones, roughly 85% of them singletons. Sample: peripheral blood. The receptor set was obtained from a woman between 25 and 40 years old with active or convalescent COVID-19.

The chain has TRBV7-9 and TRBJ2-2; 10 bases line up with TRBD2. This CDR3 has 15 residues. Germline CDR1 reads SEHNR; CDR2 reads FQNEAQ (reference sequence). With 5 bases clipped from V and 5 bases from J, the junction kept 5 bases outside the gene matches. CDR3 protein: CASSPLAGGTGELFF. DNA of the CDR3: TGTGCCAGCAGCCCATTAGCGGGAGGAACCGGGGAGCTGTTTTTT. Based on the CDR3 plus reference TRBV7-9 and TRBJ2-2, the full variable domain is DTGVSQNPRHKITKRGQNVTFRCDPISEHNRLYWYRQTLGQGPEFLTYFQNEAQLEKSRLLSDRFSAERPKGSFSTLEIQRTEQGDSAMYLCASSPLAGGTGELFFGEGSRLTVL.

The sample holds one count of this clone. The chain has TRBV7-8 and TRBJ1-2, with a tentative D call TRBD1 (5 bases). The CDR3 sequence is 13 residues long. Trimming shortened V by 5 bases and J by 8 bases, and 15 bases separated the two germline ends. CDR1 and CDR2 (germline): SGHVS, FQNEAQ. For the CDR3, the DNA is TGTGCCAGCAGCACAGGCAGGGCGGGAGGCTACACCTTC. Translation: CASSTGRAGGYTF.

This chain joins TRBV5-4 and TRBJ2-7; 8 bases map to TRBD2. CDR3 length: 12 residues. Germline CDR1 reads SGHNT; CDR2 reads YYREEE (reference sequence). With 4 bases clipped from V and 3 bases from J, the junction kept 0 bases outside the gene matches. The CDR3 loop is CASSREGYEQYF. In DNA, the CDR3 is TGTGCCAGCAGCCGGGAGGGCTACGAGCAGTACTTC.

This sequence joins TRBV21-1 and TRBJ1-5; the DNA was not compared with TRBD1, the D call given in the table. TRBV21-1 is recorded as a pseudogene. The CDR3 is made up of 15 amino acids. The CDR3 spells CASSPKDRVTQPQHF. The CDR3 DNA reads TGTGCCAGCAGCCCCAAGGACAGGGTGACTCAGCCCCAGCATTTT.

The chain's CDR3 is CASSHLGTGRHEQYF. CDR3 nucleotides: TGTGCCAGCAGCCATCTGGGGACAGGGAGACATGAGCAGTACTTC. The genes are TRBV7-9 and TRBJ2-7; 9 bases map to TRBD1. The junction had 12 bases not matched to a gene; V was cut back by 5 bases and J by 7 bases. This CDR3 contains 15 residues. CDR1 is SEHNR, CDR2 FQNEAQ, per germline (reference sequence).

This clone was counted between two and nine times. The CDR3 bases are TGTGCCAGCAGCTTTACGACAGGAGAGAACTATGGCTACACCTTC. Amino acid sequence: CASSFTTGENYGYTF. The gene calls are TRBV7-2 and TRBJ1-2, with a tentative D call TRBD1 (6 bases). Trimming pared 3 bases from V and 2 bases from J, leaving 13 bases between. CDR1 is SGHTA, CDR2 FQGNSA, per germline. This CDR3 region has 15 residues.

This sequence joins TRBV3-1 (or the pseudogene TRBV3-2) and TRBJ2-7, with 8 nucleotides matching TRBD1. The CDR3 runs to 14 residues. Germline CDR1 LGHDT, CDR2 YNNKEL (reference sequence). J gave up 6 bases and V 3 bases, and 7 bases lay outside the gene matches. For the CDR3, the DNA is TGTGCCAGCAGCCACCGCCAGGGGGCCGTCGAGCAGTACTTC. Amino acid sequence: CASSHRQGAVEQYF.

V and J are TRBV10-1 and TRBJ2-1; D uncertain. CDR1 is WNHNN, CDR2 SYGVQD, per germline (reference sequence). The CDR3 contains 16 residues. The V end lost 4 bases, the J end lost 0 bases, and 13 bases lay between the germline ends. As DNA, the CDR3 is TGCGCCAGCAGTGCCACGTATTCCAGCTCCTACAATGAGCAGTTCTTC. Translated, it gives CASSATYSSSYNEQFF.

This clone appeared once. The gene calls are TRBV2 and TRBJ2-7, with D maybe TRBD2 (6 bases). Trimming pared 0 bases from V and 5 bases from J, leaving 17 bases between. Germline V CDR1 and CDR2: SNHLY, FYNNEI. CDR3 length: 16 residues. As DNA, the CDR3 is TGTGCCAGCAGTGAAGCGCGGGTGGCGGGACCGGACGAGCAGTACTTC. As protein: CASSEARVAGPDEQYF. Filled out from reference TRBV2 and TRBJ2-7, the complete variable domain reads EPEVTQTPSHQVTQMGQEVILRCVPISNHLYFYWYRQILGQKVEFLVSFYNNEISEKSEIFDDQFSVERPDGSNFTLKIRSTKLEDSAMYFCASSEARVAGPDEQYFGPGTRLTVT.

This rearrangement joins TRBV9 to TRBJ1-1; D is perhaps TRBD1 (6 bases). Germline assignment: CDR1 SGDLS and CDR2 YYNGEE. CDR3 size: 15 residues. Trimming removed 2 bases from V and 0 bases from J, with 11 bases in between. CDR3 bases: TGTGCCAGCAGCGTGGTCGGACAGATGAACACTGAAGCTTTCTTT. Amino acid sequence: CASSVVGQMNTEAFF.

This clone was detected only once. The chain recombines TRBV16 with TRBJ1-2, with D uncertain. V gave up 1 base and J gave up 4 bases, with 13 bases separating them. Per the germline V gene, CDR1 is KGHSY and CDR2 is FQNENV. The CDR3 sequence is 15 residues long. The CDR3 region is CASSQLAKSGYGYTF. Written as DNA, the CDR3 is TGTGCCAGCAGCCAATTGGCCAAGTCTGGCTATGGCTACACCTTC.

This sequence joins TRBV3-1 (or the pseudogene TRBV3-2) and TRBJ2-6; D is perhaps TRBD1 (5 bases). With 5 bases removed from V and 4 bases from J, the gap between germline ends came to 24 bases. Germline V CDR1 and CDR2: LGHDT, YNNKEL (reference sequence). The CDR3 sequence is 19 residues long. As DNA, the CDR3 is TGTGCCAGCAGCGAAAGCCCGAGCAGGGCGTCGTACGGGGCCAACGTCCTGACTTTC. Protein product: CASSESPSRASYGANVLTF.

The rearrangement joins TRBV7-9 to TRBJ2-3; no firm D call. Germline lookup yields CDR1 SEHNR and CDR2 FQNEAQ (reference sequence). Deletions cut 5 bases from V and 0 bases from J, with 9 bases between. This CDR3 has 14 amino acids. The CDR3, as DNA: TGTGCCAGCAGCACAGAAGCTAGCACAGATACGCAGTATTTT. Residues: CASSTEASTDTQYF.

This clone was picked up a small number of times. V gene TRBV10-1 combines with J gene TRBJ2-5; 11 nucleotides agree with TRBD1. Germline CDR1 is WNHNN and CDR2 is SYGVQD (reference sequence). V lost 6 bases to trimming and J lost 4 bases; unmatched junction nucleotides: 4. CDR3 size: 14 residues. The CDR3 loop is CASSSGQGGETQYF. DNA of the CDR3: TGCGCCAGCAGCTCGGGACAGGGGGGAGAGACCCAGTACTTC.

The rearrangement joins TRBV9 to TRBJ2-5; 8 bases agree with TRBD1. The CDR3 is 14 residues long. Germline V lookup: CDR1 SGDLS, CDR2 YYNGEE. The J segment lost 5 bases and the V segment lost 4 bases, leaving 7 bases of the junction unmatched. The CDR3 spells CASSSRQGPETQYF. The CDR3 DNA sequence: TGTGCCAGCAGCTCACGACAGGGGCCGGAGACCCAGTACTTC.

This clone was counted once. The V call is TRBV29-1, the J call TRBJ1-2; D remains unclear. CDR1 and CDR2 from the germline V gene are SQVTM and ANQGSEA. The CDR3 is 12 amino acids. The germline V and J ends were trimmed by 6 bases and 7 bases, with 15 bases remaining between them. CDR3 amino acids: CSVSPGVAGYTF. CDR3 nucleotide sequence: TGCAGCGTCTCACCCGGGGTAGCTGGCTACACCTTC.

V usage is TRBV4-1 and J usage is TRBJ1-2; possibly TRBD1 for D (5 bases). V was clipped by 0 bases and J by 1 base, with 12 bases between them. CDR3 length equals 16 residues. Germline loops: CDR1 MGHRA, CDR2 YSYEKL. The CDR3 DNA follows: TGCGCCAGCAGCCAAGACCCCCGGCAGGGTAACTATGGCTACACCTTC. It is translated as CASSQDPRQGNYGYTF.

The chain joins TRBV3-1 (or the pseudogene TRBV3-2) to TRBJ1-6, with TRBD1 identical over 11 bases. The germline V gene has CDR1 LGHDT and CDR2 YNNKEL (reference sequence). The V gene end was trimmed by 7 bases and the J gene end by 9 bases; junction bases not matched to a gene: 5. CDR3 length equals 14 residues. This CDR3 is CASTHGQGASPLHF. The DNA for the CDR3 is TGTGCCAGCACCCATGGACAGGGGGCTTCACCCCTCCACTTT.

This clone came up once. This sequence joins TRBV4-2 and TRBJ2-2, with 12 bases identical to TRBD1. CDR1 is LGHNA and CDR2 is YNFKEQ in the germline V gene. Losses at the gene ends were 1 base for V and 6 bases for J; bases not matched to a gene: 3. The CDR3 covers 16 residues. CDR3: CASSQGGTGGPGELFF. CDR3 nucleotides: TGTGCCAGCAGCCAAGGGGGGACAGGGGGCCCCGGGGAGCTGTTTTTT.

This chain joins TRBV14 and TRBJ2-7; 11 nucleotides line up with TRBD1. Germline V CDR1 and CDR2: SGHDN, FVKESK. The ends lost 1 base at V and 8 bases at J; junction bases unmatched: 4. This CDR3 has 14 residues. In DNA form, the CDR3 reads TGTGCCAGCAGCCAAGTCGGACAGGGGGCTAAGCAGTACTTC. The encoded protein is CASSQVGQGAKQYF.

This clone has a handful of counts. The chain combines TRBV30 with TRBJ1-6; D is undetermined. CDR1 is GTSNPN and CDR2 is SVGIG in the germline V gene (reference sequence). The CDR3 runs to 16 residues. The V gene lost 4 bases and the J gene lost 4 bases, with 17 bases spanning the gap. The CDR3 region has the DNA TGTGCCTGGACTCGGAGCACGACGGGTTATAATTCACCCCTCCACTTT. Residues: CAWTRSTTGYNSPLHF.

This chain uses TRBV12-5 with TRBJ2-2, with 11 bases identical to TRBD2. The CDR3 is made up of 18 amino acids. CDR1 is LGHNT and CDR2 is FRNRAP in the germline V gene. V trimming: 1 base; J trimming: 1 base; junction bases outside the gene matches: 5. The CDR3, as DNA: TGTGCTAGTGGTTTGGGCTATCTAGCGGGGGGGAACACCGGGGAGCTGTTTTTT. The encoded protein is CASGLGYLAGGNTGELFF.

The chain links TRBV7-9 to TRBJ2-3; 8 bases line up with TRBD2. The CDR3 is 16 residues long. The trim removed 2 bases at V and 1 base at J, leaving 5 bases unmatched. Germline CDR1 SEHNR, CDR2 FQNEAQ (reference sequence). CDR3 region: CASSLREAGGTDTQYF. For the CDR3, the DNA is TGTGCCAGCAGCTTACGGGAAGCGGGAGGCACAGATACGCAGTATTTT. Drawing the rest from reference TRBV7-9 and TRBJ2-3, the complete variable domain is DTGVSQNPRHKITKRGQNVTFRCDPISEHNRLYWYRQTLGQGPEFLTYFQNEAQLEKSRLLSDRFSAERPKGSFSTLEIQRTEQGDSAMYLCASSLREAGGTDTQYFGPGTRLTVL.

The chain carries TRBV28 and TRBJ1-5; 7 bases map to TRBD1. This CDR3 region has 14 residues. Germline CDR1 MDHEN, CDR2 SYDVKM. The ends lost 3 bases at V and 1 base at J; junction bases unmatched: 0. The CDR3 DNA is TGTGCCAGCAGTTTCAGGGGGAGCAATCAGCCCCAGCATTTT. Its translation is CASSFRGSNQPQHF.

The genes are TRBV11-2 and TRBJ1-1; D uncertain. The V gene's germline CDR1 is SGHAT and CDR2 FQNNGV. Trimming shortened V by 3 bases and J by 3 bases, and 5 bases separated the two germline ends. There are 12 residues in the CDR3. In DNA, the CDR3 is TGTGCCAGCAGCTTCTCGGACACTGAAGCTTTCTTT. Translated: CASSFSDTEAFF.

The rearrangement links TRBV13 to TRBJ1-2; 9 bases are a match to TRBD1. CDR3 length: 14 residues. The V gene's germline CDR1 is PRHDT and CDR2 FYEKMQ (reference sequence). V lost 5 bases and J lost 5; bases outside the gene matches: 6. The CDR3: CASSKGTGTYGYTF. CDR3 coding DNA: TGTGCCAGCAGCAAAGGGACAGGGACGTATGGCTACACCTTC.

The chain carries TRBV24-1 and TRBJ1-1, with D tentatively TRBD1 (5 bases). Germline V gives CDR1 KGHDR, CDR2 SFDVKD. There are 15 residues in the CDR3. V lost 6 bases and J lost 11, with 24 bases in between. The CDR3 loop reads CATSKIGGYYDVAFF. The CDR3 DNA follows: TGTGCCACCAGTAAAATTGGGGGGTACTATGATGTCGCTTTCTTT.

The chain is built from TRBV11-3 and TRBJ2-2, with D tentatively TRBD2 (6 bases). V lost 5 bases and J lost 5, with 15 bases in between. Germline V gene lookup returns CDR1 SGHNT and CDR2 YENEEA. The CDR3 totals 15 residues. CDR3 loop: CASSPLRGGTGELFF. The CDR3 coding sequence is TGTGCCAGCAGCCCTCTGAGGGGAGGTACCGGGGAGCTGTTTTTT.

The chain combines TRBV4-1 with TRBJ2-5; 10 positions match TRBD1. Germline lookup yields CDR1 MGHRA and CDR2 YSYEKL. The CDR3 totals 16 residues. The V gene end was trimmed by 1 base and the J gene end by 5 bases; junction bases not matched to a gene: 7. CDR3 region: CASSQGDRGDWETQYF. The DNA of the CDR3 is TGCGCCAGCAGCCAAGGGGACAGGGGAGATTGGGAGACCCAGTACTTC.

The sample holds one count of this clone. The rearrangement joins TRBV10-1 to TRBJ2-7; 7 bases line up with TRBD1. CDR1 is WNHNN and CDR2 is SYGVQD in the germline V gene (reference sequence). The CDR3 sequence is 12 residues long. Trimming cost V 6 bases and J 5 bases; bases outside gene matches: 4. The CDR3 reads CASSPGQDEQYF. CDR3 in DNA: TGCGCCAGCAGCCCCGGACAGGACGAGCAGTACTTC.

The chain couples TRBV7-2 to TRBJ1-5, with no clear D. The length of the CDR3 is 15 residues. V lost 1 base and J 2 bases, leaving 9 bases between the germline ends. Germline V gives CDR1 SGHTA, CDR2 FQGNSA. CDR3 in DNA: TGTGCCAGCAGCTTAGATTTTCGGGGCAATCAGCCCCAGCATTTT. This encodes CASSLDFRGNQPQHF.